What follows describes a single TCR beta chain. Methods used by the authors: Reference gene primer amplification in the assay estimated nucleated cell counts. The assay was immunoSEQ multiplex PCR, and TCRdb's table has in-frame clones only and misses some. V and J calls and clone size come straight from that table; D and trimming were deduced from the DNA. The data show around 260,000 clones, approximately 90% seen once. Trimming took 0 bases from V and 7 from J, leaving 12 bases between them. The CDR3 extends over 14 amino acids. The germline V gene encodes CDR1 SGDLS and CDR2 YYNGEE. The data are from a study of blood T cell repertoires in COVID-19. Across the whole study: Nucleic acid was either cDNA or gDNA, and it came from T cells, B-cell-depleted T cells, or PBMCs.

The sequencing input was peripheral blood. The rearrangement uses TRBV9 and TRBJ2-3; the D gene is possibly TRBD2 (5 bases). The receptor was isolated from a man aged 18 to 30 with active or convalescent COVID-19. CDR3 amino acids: CASSVGGDVYTQYF. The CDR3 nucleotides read TGTGCCAGCAGCGTAGGGGGAGACGTTTATACGCAGTATTTT.